The rows below give T cell receptor beta chains drawn from one sample of a study of blood T cell repertoires in COVID-19. Libraries were prepared by immunoSEQ multiplex PCR; TCRdb keeps only in-frame clonotypes and omits some of them. The sample lists about 160,000 clones, 70% to 85% occurring once. Material: peripheral blood. All receptors come from a woman over 75 with acute or convalescent COVID-19. Each CDR3 is given with its conserved first and last residue. A D gene is named only where the DNA matches it firmly. A row's size may be missing; if present it is once, few, many or a size class.

abundance: NA
j_gene: TRBJ2-7
v_gene: TRBV5-4
d_gene: TRBD2
CDR3aa: CASSLEGGRGNEQYF
CDR3nt: TGTGCCAGCAGCTTGGAGGGCGGGAGGGGAAACGAGCAGTACTTC

abundance: NA
j_gene: TRBJ1-1
v_gene: TRBV11-2
d_gene: NA
CDR3aa: CASSSPGGTEAFF
CDR3nt: TGTGCCAGCAGCTCCCCCGGGGGAACTGAAGCTTTCTTT

abundance: NA
j_gene: TRBJ2-3
v_gene: TRBV7-2
d_gene: TRBD2
CDR3aa: CASSSRPAGVPDTQYF
CDR3nt: TGTGCCAGCAGCTCCAGGCCAGCGGGAGTTCCAGATACGCAGTATTTT

abundance: NA
j_gene: TRBJ2-5
v_gene: TRBV5-4
d_gene: TRBD1
CDR3aa: CAVRDRDQETQYF
CDR3nt: TGTGCCGTTCGAGACAGGGATCAAGAGACCCAGTACTTC

abundance: NA
j_gene: TRBJ1-2
v_gene: TRBV27
d_gene: NA
CDR3aa: CASRAVGGGSRDYGYTF
CDR3nt: TGTGCCAGCCGCGCCGTGGGAGGGGGTAGTAGGGACTATGGCTACACCTTC

abundance: NA
j_gene: TRBJ2-7
v_gene: TRBV19
d_gene: TRBD1
CDR3aa: CASSIDLGTGLYEQYF
CDR3nt: TGTGCCAGTAGTATAGATTTAGGGACAGGGCTGTACGAGCAGTACTTC

abundance: few
j_gene: TRBJ2-7
v_gene: TRBV5-1
d_gene: NA
CDR3aa: CASSSNDYPYEQYF
CDR3nt: TGCGCCAGCAGCTCGAACGACTACCCCTACGAGCAGTACTTC

abundance: NA
j_gene: TRBJ1-6
v_gene: TRBV6-5
d_gene: TRBD1
CDR3aa: CASSRPGQGISPLHF
CDR3nt: TGTGCCAGCAGCCGGCCGGGACAGGGAATTTCACCCCTCCACTTT

abundance: NA
j_gene: TRBJ1-3
v_gene: TRBV29-1
d_gene: TRBD1
CDR3aa: CSVLEGAGNTIYF
CDR3nt: TGCAGCGTTCTCGAGGGGGCAGGAAACACCATATATTTT

abundance: NA
j_gene: TRBJ2-7
v_gene: TRBV6-5
d_gene: TRBD2
CDR3aa: CASSRLAEGSYEQYF
CDR3nt: TGTGCCAGCAGCCGACTAGCGGAAGGCTCCTACGAGCAGTACTTC

abundance: NA
j_gene: TRBJ2-2
v_gene: TRBV3-1/TRBV3-2
d_gene: TRBD2
CDR3aa: CASSQRTSALAGELFF
CDR3nt: TGTGCCAGCAGCCAACGGACTAGCGCTTTAGCCGGGGAGCTGTTTTTT

abundance: NA
j_gene: TRBJ2-1
v_gene: TRBV7-2
d_gene: TRBD2
CDR3aa: CASSPGTSGSRNEQFF
CDR3nt: TGTGCCAGCAGCCCAGGGACTAGCGGATCCAGGAATGAGCAGTTCTTC

abundance: NA
j_gene: TRBJ2-3
v_gene: TRBV30
d_gene: NA
CDR3aa: CALGEISTDTQYF
CDR3nt: TGTGCGCTGGGAGAAATTAGCACAGATACGCAGTATTTT

abundance: NA
j_gene: TRBJ2-2
v_gene: TRBV10-3
d_gene: TRBD2
CDR3aa: CAIAGLESTGELFF
CDR3nt: TGTGCCATTGCGGGACTAGAGAGCACCGGGGAGCTGTTTTTT

abundance: NA
j_gene: TRBJ1-6
v_gene: TRBV6-5
d_gene: TRBD1
CDR3aa: CASRRDSSNSPLHF
CDR3nt: TGTGCCAGCAGGCGGGACAGCTCCAATTCACCCCTCCACTTT

abundance: NA
j_gene: TRBJ2-1
v_gene: TRBV9
d_gene: TRBD2
CDR3aa: CASSDLLAGGDEQFF
CDR3nt: TGTGCCAGCAGCGATCTACTAGCGGGAGGGGATGAGCAGTTCTTC

abundance: NA
j_gene: TRBJ1-2
v_gene: TRBV5-1
d_gene: TRBD1
CDR3aa: CASSLGQGEGYGYTF
CDR3nt: TGCGCCAGCAGCTTGGGGCAGGGGGAAGGCTATGGCTACACCTTC

abundance: NA
j_gene: TRBJ1-5
v_gene: TRBV19
d_gene: TRBD1
CDR3aa: CASSIIAGGQPQHF
CDR3nt: TGTGCCAGTAGTATAATCGCAGGGGGGCAGCCCCAGCATTTT

abundance: NA
j_gene: TRBJ2-3
v_gene: TRBV18
d_gene: TRBD2
CDR3aa: CASSRSTSAPADTQYF
CDR3nt: TGTGCCAGCTCGAGATCTACTAGCGCCCCGGCAGATACGCAGTATTTT

abundance: NA
j_gene: TRBJ1-4
v_gene: TRBV29-1
d_gene: NA
CDR3aa: CSVEQEGEKLFF
CDR3nt: TGCAGCGTTGAACAGGAGGGAGAAAAACTGTTTTTT

abundance: once
j_gene: TRBJ1-5
v_gene: TRBV7-8
d_gene: NA
CDR3aa: CASSPDRHVDQPQHF
CDR3nt: TGTGCCAGCAGCCCGGACAGACATGTGGATCAGCCCCAGCATTTT

abundance: NA
j_gene: TRBJ1-2
v_gene: TRBV30
d_gene: TRBD1
CDR3aa: CAWDWGTGGNYGYTF
CDR3nt: TGTGCCTGGGACTGGGGGACAGGGGGAAACTATGGCTACACCTTC

abundance: NA
j_gene: TRBJ2-7
v_gene: TRBV9
d_gene: TRBD2
CDR3aa: CASSVEPRLALYEQYF
CDR3nt: TGTGCCAGCAGCGTAGAACCCCGACTAGCTTTATACGAGCAGTACTTC

abundance: few
j_gene: TRBJ1-6
v_gene: TRBV18
d_gene: TRBD1
CDR3aa: CASSERDRGNSPLHF
CDR3nt: TGTGCCAGCTCAGAGAGGGACAGGGGGAATTCACCCCTCCACTTT

abundance: NA
j_gene: TRBJ2-5
v_gene: TRBV10-3
d_gene: TRBD1
CDR3aa: CAISDRGETQYF
CDR3nt: TGTGCCATTTCGGACAGGGGAGAGACCCAGTACTTC

abundance: NA
j_gene: TRBJ1-1
v_gene: TRBV7-9
d_gene: TRBD1
CDR3aa: CASSLAGTGKGTEAFF
CDR3nt: TGTGCCAGCAGCTTAGCGGGGACAGGGAAGGGGACTGAAGCTTTCTTT

abundance: NA
j_gene: TRBJ1-4
v_gene: TRBV27
d_gene: TRBD1
CDR3aa: CASSFGTGTEKLFF
CDR3nt: TGTGCCAGCAGTTTCGGGACAGGGACTGAAAAACTGTTTTTT

abundance: NA
j_gene: TRBJ2-5
v_gene: TRBV6-5
d_gene: NA
CDR3aa: CASSYRTSGETQYF
CDR3nt: TGTGCCAGCAGTTACAGAACCTCGGGAGAGACCCAGTACTTC

abundance: NA
j_gene: TRBJ1-6
v_gene: TRBV10-3
d_gene: TRBD1
CDR3aa: CAIGEPPGQNNSPLHF
CDR3nt: TGTGCCATCGGAGAGCCTCCGGGACAGAATAATTCACCCCTCCACTTT

abundance: once
j_gene: TRBJ2-5
v_gene: TRBV30
d_gene: NA
CDR3aa: CAWSLQGGETQYF
CDR3nt: TGTGCCTGGAGCCTCCAGGGCGGAGAGACCCAGTACTTC

abundance: NA
j_gene: TRBJ1-2
v_gene: TRBV6-4
d_gene: TRBD1
CDR3aa: CASSDYQGASGYTF
CDR3nt: TGTGCCAGCAGTGACTACCAGGGGGCCAGCGGCTACACCTTC

abundance: NA
j_gene: TRBJ1-2
v_gene: TRBV7-9
d_gene: TRBD1
CDR3aa: CASSSDFGVGDRRYGYTF
CDR3nt: TGTGCCAGCAGCTCAGATTTCGGGGTTGGGGACAGGCGGTATGGCTACACCTTC

abundance: NA
j_gene: TRBJ2-7
v_gene: TRBV5-1
d_gene: NA
CDR3aa: CASSSDGGAIEQYF
CDR3nt: TGCGCCAGCAGCTCCGATGGCGGGGCGATCGAGCAGTACTTC

abundance: NA
j_gene: TRBJ1-1
v_gene: TRBV9
d_gene: NA
CDR3aa: CASSSGTEAFF
CDR3nt: TGTGCCAGCAGCTCGGGGACAGAAGCTTTCTTT

abundance: NA
j_gene: TRBJ2-3
v_gene: TRBV7-2
d_gene: NA
CDR3aa: CASSLLVWLTDTQYF
CDR3nt: TGTGCCAGCAGCTTGCTAGTCTGGCTCACAGATACGCAGTATTTT

abundance: NA
j_gene: TRBJ2-5
v_gene: TRBV5-1
d_gene: TRBD2
CDR3aa: CASSGLAGGETQYF
CDR3nt: TGCGCCAGCAGCGGGCTAGCGGGAGGGGAGACCCAGTACTTC

abundance: once
j_gene: TRBJ1-2
v_gene: TRBV29-1
d_gene: TRBD1
CDR3aa: CSVGVQGATRTNYGYTF
CDR3nt: TGCAGCGTTGGGGTACAGGGGGCCACGCGGACTAACTATGGCTACACCTTC

abundance: NA
j_gene: TRBJ2-7
v_gene: TRBV5-1
d_gene: NA
CDR3aa: CASSLAYRVYEQYF
CDR3nt: TGCGCCAGCAGCTTGGCTTACAGGGTGTACGAGCAGTACTTC

abundance: NA
j_gene: TRBJ1-1
v_gene: TRBV19
d_gene: NA
CDR3aa: CASVNGQFTSEAFF
CDR3nt: TGTGCCAGCGTTAACGGACAGTTTACGTCCGAAGCTTTCTTT

abundance: once
j_gene: TRBJ2-2
v_gene: TRBV12-5
d_gene: TRBD1
CDR3aa: CASGSSSGGRDTGELFF
CDR3nt: TGTGCTAGTGGTTCGTCCTCAGGGGGCCGCGACACCGGGGAGCTGTTTTTT

abundance: NA
j_gene: TRBJ2-3
v_gene: TRBV19
d_gene: NA
CDR3aa: CASSPVGEENTDTQYF
CDR3nt: TGTGCCAGTAGCCCGGTCGGGGAGGAGAACACAGATACGCAGTATTTT

abundance: NA
j_gene: TRBJ1-4
v_gene: TRBV4-1
d_gene: TRBD1
CDR3aa: CASSQDWEGTGEEKLFF
CDR3nt: TGCGCCAGCAGCCAAGATTGGGAGGGGACAGGGGAGGAAAAACTGTTTTTT

abundance: NA
j_gene: TRBJ1-1
v_gene: TRBV11-2
d_gene: TRBD1
CDR3aa: CASRFGTGPSAFF
CDR3nt: TGTGCCAGCAGATTTGGGACAGGGCCCTCAGCTTTCTTT

abundance: once
j_gene: TRBJ2-1
v_gene: TRBV6-2/TRBV6-3
d_gene: NA
CDR3aa: CASSLRASAYNEQFF
CDR3nt: TGTGCCAGCAGTTTAAGGGCTAGCGCTTACAATGAGCAGTTCTTC

abundance: NA
j_gene: TRBJ1-4
v_gene: TRBV7-8
d_gene: NA
CDR3aa: CASSPTEPRREKLFF
CDR3nt: TGTGCCAGCAGCCCAACGGAACCCCGGCGGGAAAAACTGTTTTTT

abundance: NA
j_gene: TRBJ1-1
v_gene: TRBV18
d_gene: NA
CDR3aa: CASSPPGVSGIGAFF
CDR3nt: TGTGCCAGCTCACCACCAGGTGTCTCAGGGATTGGGGCTTTCTTT

abundance: once
j_gene: TRBJ1-5
v_gene: TRBV6-5
d_gene: TRBD1
CDR3aa: CAGRTGGNQPQHF
CDR3nt: TGTGCCGGAAGGACAGGGGGGAATCAGCCCCAGCATTTT

abundance: NA
j_gene: TRBJ1-5
v_gene: TRBV6-2/TRBV6-3
d_gene: NA
CDR3aa: CASSYLGGANQPQHF
CDR3nt: TGTGCCAGCAGTTACCTTGGGGGGGCCAATCAGCCCCAGCATTTT

abundance: NA
j_gene: TRBJ2-7
v_gene: TRBV5-1
d_gene: TRBD2
CDR3aa: CASSLTLAGYEQYF
CDR3nt: TGCGCCAGCAGCTTGACACTAGCGGGCTACGAGCAGTACTTC

abundance: NA
j_gene: TRBJ1-2
v_gene: TRBV7-2
d_gene: NA
CDR3aa: CASSQGRGTAGGYTF
CDR3nt: TGTGCCAGCAGCCAAGGGCGAGGGACCGCGGGGGGCTACACCTTC

abundance: few
j_gene: TRBJ1-5
v_gene: TRBV4-1
d_gene: TRBD1
CDR3aa: CASSQYQGASGNQPQHF
CDR3nt: TGCGCCAGCAGCCAATACCAGGGGGCGAGCGGCAATCAGCCCCAGCATTTT

abundance: NA
j_gene: TRBJ1-3
v_gene: TRBV6-5
d_gene: TRBD1
CDR3aa: CASRQDRAGNTIYF
CDR3nt: TGTGCCAGCAGGCAGGACAGGGCTGGAAACACCATATATTTT

abundance: NA
j_gene: TRBJ2-1
v_gene: TRBV7-9
d_gene: TRBD2
CDR3aa: CASSQGGLAFYNEQFF
CDR3nt: TGTGCCAGCAGCCAGGGGGGACTAGCGTTCTACAATGAGCAGTTCTTC

abundance: NA
j_gene: TRBJ1-6
v_gene: TRBV7-2
d_gene: NA
CDR3aa: CASSRMGGARNSPLHF
CDR3nt: TGTGCCAGCAGCCGGATGGGGGGGGCTAGGAATTCACCCCTCCACTTT

abundance: once
j_gene: TRBJ2-1
v_gene: TRBV11-2
d_gene: NA
CDR3aa: CASSLHTEFLYNEQFF
CDR3nt: TGTGCCAGCAGCTTACACACGGAGTTCCTTTACAATGAGCAGTTCTTC

abundance: NA
j_gene: TRBJ2-1
v_gene: TRBV5-1
d_gene: NA
CDR3aa: CASSLRGNAYNEQFF
CDR3nt: TGCGCCAGCAGCTTGAGGGGGAATGCCTACAATGAGCAGTTCTTC

abundance: few
j_gene: TRBJ1-2
v_gene: TRBV5-6
d_gene: TRBD1
CDR3aa: CASRRTGGDGYTF
CDR3nt: TGTGCCAGCAGGCGGACAGGGGGCGATGGCTACACCTTC

abundance: once
j_gene: TRBJ2-7
v_gene: TRBV5-1
d_gene: TRBD2
CDR3aa: CASSTGLVNEQYF
CDR3nt: TGCGCCAGCAGCACGGGACTAGTTAACGAGCAGTACTTC

abundance: NA
j_gene: TRBJ2-1
v_gene: TRBV4-2
d_gene: TRBD1
CDR3aa: CASSPKPSRGLYNEQFF
CDR3nt: TGTGCCAGCAGCCCCAAACCTAGCAGGGGGCTGTACAATGAGCAGTTCTTC